The next 22 T cell receptor beta chains were all read from a single sample in a study of OX40 agonist ivuxolimab in advanced cancers. The library relied on the immunoSEQ multiplex PCR assay. What TCRdb holds here is the immuneACCESS table cut down to in-frame rearrangements. Part of the clones is not present; checked against another copy, under half of the missing clones reflect an unresolved V gene, and the others are unexplained. The sample yields some 85,000 clones; about nine tenths were counted once. The biggest ten clones account for 0.2% to 0.3% of the sample. The specimen was CD4+ or CD8+ T cells sorted from blood, collected in a trial of the OX40 agonist ivuxolimab. These receptors all come from an adult with an advanced solid tumor such as melanoma, head and neck, liver or kidney cancer.

The chain recombines TRBV5-6 with TRBJ2-5; D remains unclear. CDR1 and CDR2 (germline): SGHDT, YYEEEE. The CDR3 has 14 amino acids. Trimming left V 0 bases short and J 5 bases short, with 11 bases between. CDR3 DNA sequence: TGTGCCAGCAGCTTGGACAGAAATGGGGAGACCCAGTACTTC. It yields the protein CASSLDRNGETQYF. Full variable domain (outside the CDR3, taken from reference TRBV5-6 and TRBJ2-5): DAGVTQSPTHLIKTRGQQVTLRCSPKSGHDTVSWYQQALGQGPQFIFQYYEEEERQRGNFPDRFSGHQFPNYSSELNVNALLLGDSALYLCASSLDRNGETQYFGPGTRLLVL.

The rearrangement uses TRBV2 and TRBJ1-2; 8 nucleotides align to TRBD1. V dropped 6 bases and J dropped 7; count of bases not matched to a gene: 10. CDR3 length equals 14 residues. Per the germline V gene, CDR1 is SNHLY and CDR2 is FYNNEI. The CDR3 protein is CASRPLGQGGGYTF. In DNA, the CDR3 is TGTGCCAGCAGACCCCTTGGACAGGGAGGTGGCTACACCTTC. Together with reference TRBV2 and TRBJ1-2, the CDR3 gives the full variable domain: EPEVTQTPSHQVTQMGQEVILRCVPISNHLYFYWYRQILGQKVEFLVSFYNNEISEKSEIFDDQFSVERPDGSNFTLKIRSTKLEDSAMYFCASRPLGQGGGYTFGSGTRLTVV.

The CDR3, as DNA: TGCGCCAGCAGTGGCCCGAGAGACCAGTTCTTC. Its translation is CASSGPRDQFF. The V and J genes are TRBV10-2 and TRBJ2-1; D is unresolved. The V end lost 4 bases, the J end lost 13 bases, and 11 bases lay between the germline ends. CDR3 size: 11 residues. The germline V gene encodes CDR1 WSHSY and CDR2 SAAADI.

This rearrangement joins TRBV10-2 to TRBJ2-5; TRBD2 matches 10 bases. V was pared by 6 bases and J by 2 bases, with 6 bases of the junction left unmatched. Germline lookup yields CDR1 WSHSY and CDR2 SAAADI. The CDR3 runs to 15 residues. CDR3 residues: CASSHQLAGQETQYF. As DNA, the CDR3 is TGCGCCAGCAGCCACCAACTAGCGGGGCAAGAGACCCAGTACTTC.

This chain connects TRBV5-5 to TRBJ1-3, with unresolved D. CDR1 and CDR2 from the germline V gene are SGHKS and YYEKEE (reference sequence). Trimming took off 0 bases at V and 3 bases at J, with 13 bases between the two ends. This CDR3 has 16 residues. In nucleotides, the CDR3 is TGTGCCAGCAGCTTGGAGATAGGGAGCTTTGGAAACACCATATATTTT. Its translation is CASSLEIGSFGNTIYF. Looking up the rest from reference TRBV5-5 and TRBJ1-3 gives the full variable domain: DAGVTQSPTHLIKTRGQQVTLRCSPISGHKSVSWYQQVLGQGPQFIFQYYEKEERGRGNFPDRFSARQFPNYSSELNVNALLLGDSALYLCASSLEIGSFGNTIYFGEGSWLTVV.

This clone was observed a single time. The J gene is TRBJ1-4, the V gene TRBV4-3; no clear D gene. In germline, CDR1 is LGHNA, CDR2 YSLEER. The V and J ends lost 6 bases and 5 bases respectively, with 19 bases between them. This CDR3 has 16 amino acids. CDR3 region: CASRAVVGIPNEKLFF. The DNA for the CDR3 is TGCGCCAGCAGGGCGGTGGTAGGAATACCGAATGAAAAACTGTTTTTT.

Relative to its sample, this clone is medium-sized (0.01 to 0.1%). This chain joins TRBV19 and TRBJ2-2; 8 bases align to TRBD1. The length of the CDR3 is 13 residues. Per the germline V gene, CDR1 is LNHDA and CDR2 is SQIVND (reference sequence). V was pared by 5 bases and J by 6 bases, with 2 bases of the junction left unmatched. CDR3 region: CASSGQGSGELFF. The CDR3, as DNA: TGTGCCAGTAGTGGACAGGGCTCCGGGGAGCTGTTTTTT. Full variable domain (rest looked up from reference TRBV19 and TRBJ2-2): DGGITQSPKYLFRKEGQNVTLSCEQNLNHDAMYWYRQDPGQGLRLIYYSQIVNDFQKGDIAEGYSVSREKKESFPLTVTSAQKNPTAFYLCASSGQGSGELFFGEGSRLTVL.

J is TRBJ1-4 and V is TRBV28, with TRBD1 as a possible D gene (6 bases). Germline lookup yields CDR1 MDHEN and CDR2 SYDVKM. Deletions cut 5 bases from V and 3 bases from J, with 13 bases between. The CDR3 is 15 residues long. The CDR3 sequence is CASSHGQISNEKLFF. The CDR3 DNA sequence: TGTGCCAGCAGTCACGGACAGATATCTAATGAAAAACTGTTTTTT. The whole variable domain, remainder taken from reference TRBV28 and TRBJ1-4, is DVKVTQSSRYLVKRTGEKVFLECVQDMDHENMFWYRQDPGLGLRLIYFSYDVKMKEKGDIPEGYSVSREKKERFSLILESASTNQTSMYLCASSHGQISNEKLFFGSGTQLSVL.

A few counts support this clone. The rearrangement uses TRBV28 and TRBJ1-5, with unresolved D. Trimming cost V 5 bases and J 7 bases, with 15 bases left between them. This CDR3 contains 14 residues. Germline CDR1 is MDHEN and CDR2 is SYDVKM. The CDR3 DNA reads TGTGCCAGCAGTCGGAGTGTTGTAGGACAGCCCCAGCATTTT. Encoded protein: CASSRSVVGQPQHF.

V gene TRBV11-3 combines with J gene TRBJ1-2; D unclear. Germline lookup yields CDR1 SGHNT and CDR2 YENEEA. The ends were cut back, 3 bases at V and 8 bases at J, with 13 bases in the middle. This CDR3 contains 13 residues. CDR3 nucleotide sequence: TGTGCCAGCAGCTTTTTCCAGCAAGGGGGCTACACCTTC. It is translated as CASSFFQQGGYTF. Using reference TRBV11-3 and TRBJ1-2 for the parts outside the CDR3, the full variable domain is EAGVVQSPRYKIIEKKQPVAFWCNPISGHNTLYWYLQNLGQGPELLIRYENEEAVDDSQLPKDRFSAERLKGVDSTLKIQPAELGDSAVYLCASSFFQQGGYTFGSGTRLTVV.

This rearrangement joins TRBV2 to TRBJ2-5; D unclear. Trimming pared 7 bases from V and 4 bases from J, leaving 13 bases between. There are 13 residues in the CDR3. Germline V gives CDR1 SNHLY, CDR2 FYNNEI. The CDR3 loop is CASNALPGETQYF. DNA of the CDR3: TGTGCCAGCAATGCCCTCCCGGGAGAGACCCAGTACTTC.

The chain combines TRBV6-6 with TRBJ2-1, with 7 nucleotides matching TRBD2. V shed 2 bases, J shed 6 bases, and the junction held 4 bases outside the gene matches. This CDR3 has 14 amino acids. CDR1 and CDR2 from the germline V gene are MNHNY and SVGAGI (reference sequence). CDR3: CASSYGSSGNEQFF. CDR3 nucleotide sequence: TGTGCCAGCAGTTACGGGTCTAGCGGCAATGAGCAGTTCTTC.

Written as DNA, the CDR3 is TGCGCCTCCGACACGGGAGAGGGGTACGAGCAGTACTTC. Translation gives CASDTGEGYEQYF. The chain employs TRBV5-1 and TRBJ2-7, with D perhaps matching TRBD2 (6 bases). Germline-derived CDR1 and CDR2 are SGHRS and YFSETQ. The CDR3 extends over 13 amino acids. V lost 10 bases to trimming and J lost 4 bases, with 18 bases between them.

This sequence joins TRBV5-6 and TRBJ1-2; no clear D gene. CDR1 and CDR2 from the germline V gene are SGHDT and YYEEEE. This CDR3 spans 14 amino acids. Trimming pared 4 bases from V and 1 base from J, leaving 11 bases between. The CDR3 protein is CASSLPGGNYGYTF. The CDR3 coding sequence is TGTGCCAGCAGCCTTCCGGGAGGTAACTATGGCTACACCTTC.

The CDR3, as DNA: TGTGCCAGTAGTCCGAGACAAACCGCTGAAGCTTTCTTT. This gives the protein CASSPRQTAEAFF. The gene calls are TRBV19 and TRBJ1-1; D is unresolved. V was clipped by 5 bases and J by 6 bases, with 13 bases between them. This CDR3 spans 13 amino acids. CDR1 LNHDA and CDR2 SQIVND come from the germline V gene (reference sequence).

The V gene is TRBV29-1, the J gene TRBJ1-1; TRBD1 might be the D (5 bases). The CDR3 sequence is 14 residues long. Between the trimmed V and J ends, which lost 4 bases and 2 bases, there was a span of 14 bases. Germline loops: CDR1 SQVTM, CDR2 ANQGSEA. The CDR3, as DNA: TGCAGCGTTGCCCGGGACGGAGTTAACACTGAAGCTTTCTTT. Protein product: CSVARDGVNTEAFF.

In its sample, this clone was seen once. The rearrangement joins TRBV5-1 to TRBJ2-1; no definite D call. The CDR3 sequence is 13 residues long. V was pared by 5 bases and J by 5 bases, with 11 bases between. Per the germline V gene, CDR1 is SGHRS and CDR2 is YFSETQ. Written as DNA, the CDR3 is TGCGCCAGCAGAGTAACAGATGACAATGAGCAGTTCTTC. Its translation is CASRVTDDNEQFF.

The rearrangement uses TRBV10-3 and TRBJ2-2; 7 bases align to TRBD1. Per germline, CDR1 ENHRY and CDR2 SYGVKD. The CDR3 is 16 amino acids. V shed 10 bases and J 2 bases; nucleotides not matched to a gene: 13. Here the CDR3 DNA reads TGTGCCACAACATCCGGGACAGACTTAAACACCGGGGAGCTGTTTTTT. As protein: CATTSGTDLNTGELFF.

The CDR3 sequence is CASSLVQPTGELFF. In DNA form, the CDR3 reads TGTGCCAGCAGCTTAGTTCAGCCCACCGGGGAGCTGTTTTTT. V is TRBV7-2 and J is TRBJ2-2; D is ambiguous. CDR1 SGHTA and CDR2 FQGNSA come from the germline V gene. Trimming left V 1 base short and J 4 bases short, with 7 bases between. There are 14 residues in the CDR3.

The rearrangement joins TRBV11-3 to TRBJ2-1, with 13 bases identical to TRBD2. Germline V gives CDR1 SGHNT, CDR2 YENEEA. There are 17 residues in the CDR3. J was trimmed by 6 bases and V by 1 base; bases with no gene match: 6. Written as DNA, the CDR3 is TGTGCCAGCAGCTTAGCGGGACTAGCGGGAAGCCGCAATGAGCAGTTCTTC. This translates into CASSLAGLAGSRNEQFF.

This clone was recorded a few times. The chain uses TRBV10-3 and TRBJ1-5; 8 nucleotides agree with TRBD1. The CDR3 is made up of 14 amino acids. Trimming at V came to 5 bases and at J to 5 bases, leaving 5 bases not matched to a gene. Per germline, CDR1 ENHRY and CDR2 SYGVKD. The CDR3 spells CAISQGQGDQPQHF. CDR3 nucleotide sequence: TGTGCCATCAGTCAAGGACAGGGTGATCAGCCCCAGCATTTT.

J is TRBJ1-2 and V is TRBV19; D not certain. Germline V gives CDR1 LNHDA, CDR2 SQIVND (reference sequence). The V gene lost 1 base and the J gene lost 4 bases, with 13 bases spanning the gap. The CDR3 spans 15 residues. CDR3 in DNA: TGTGCCAGTAGTATAGTTCGGGGAGCCGGCTATGGCTACACCTTC. Protein product: CASSIVRGAGYGYTF.